The clone carrying this TCR beta chain turned up a few times. This sample was taken from a study of early T cells in non-severe SARS-CoV-2 infection. In the study overall: Sequenced material consisted of bulk RNA (from unsorted whole blood), and chains were unpaired.

In the library, individual cDNA molecules carried attached unique molecular identifiers. TCRdb re-analysed the 5' RACE reads in MiXCR, keeping a single row per CDR3 protein. The profile shows about 64,000 distinct CDR3 sequences, just over 20% of them singletons. The sequence derives from an adult who was a healthcare worker with PCR-confirmed SARS-CoV-2 infection or an uninfected control (not recorded which). This specimen consisted of whole blood, obtained at baseline.

CDR3 in DNA: TGCAGTGCCACCCCGGGCGTTTTGGGGGGCTACACCTTC. Protein product: CSATPGVLGGYTF. The chain recombines TRBV20-1 with TRBJ1-2; no clear D gene. Trimming took 6 bases from V and 8 from J, leaving 19 bases between them. The CDR3 sequence is 13 residues long. Germline-derived CDR1 and CDR2 are DFQATT and SNEGSKA (reference sequence).